A selection of T cell receptor beta chains follows, all from one sample in a study of T-cell memory formation after mild COVID-19. TCRdb itself ran the 5' RACE reads through MiXCR, one entry per CDR3 protein. Altogether under 35,000 distinct CDR3 sequences are present, 15% to 20% being singletons, with the ten largest covering 1.1% to 1.5%. The sequenced sample consisted of PBMCs or a T cell subset sorted from them (not recorded which). The receptors derive from an adult who had mild COVID-19 (a few samples of this study predate the infection). Cell type and time point are not known. Both conserved end residues are part of each CDR3. Fields, in order: D gene, clone size, J gene, V gene, CDR3 protein, CDR3 DNA. D genes are given only for firm matches. Clone size appears in some rows only: once, few, many, or a class for an expanded clone.

>.|.|TRBJ1-1|TRBV25-1
CASSPIRGVNTEAFF
TGTGCCAGCTCGCCCATTCGTGGGGTGAACACTGAAGCTTTCTTT
>TRBD2|medium-sized|TRBJ2-1|TRBV7-2
CASSLAGTSGYNEQFF
TGTGCCAGCAGCTTAGCTGGGACTAGCGGGTACAATGAGCAGTTCTTC
>TRBD2|many|TRBJ2-3|TRBV12-3/TRBV12-4
CASRGGPAGDTQYF
TGTGCCAGCAGGGGAGGGCCCGCCGGAGATACGCAGTATTTT
>.|many|TRBJ1-6|TRBV5-1
CASSLGQGINSPLHF
TGCGCCAGCAGCTTGGGGCAGGGAATTAATTCACCCCTCCACTTT
>TRBD2|medium-sized|TRBJ2-1|TRBV4-1
CASSQSRLAGAYNEQFF
TGCGCCAGCAGCCAATCGAGACTAGCGGGGGCCTACAATGAGCAGTTCTTC
>.|many|TRBJ2-3|TRBV20-1
CSARGLLQPLGTDTQYF
TGCAGTGCTAGAGGTCTCTTACAGCCTTTGGGCACAGATACGCAGTATTTT
>.|few|TRBJ1-6|TRBV6-2/TRBV6-3
CASSYNPGAAMNSPLHF
TGTGCCAGCAGTTACAACCCAGGGGCCGCGATGAATTCACCCCTCCACTTT
>TRBD2|many|TRBJ2-1|TRBV11-1
CASSRGGNSGNNEQFF
TGTGCCAGCAGCCGAGGGGGTAATAGCGGGAACAATGAGCAGTTCTTC
>.|many|TRBJ2-3|TRBV5-1
CASSPPMDSSTDTQYF
TGCGCCAGCAGCCCTCCAATGGATTCTAGCACAGATACGCAGTATTTT
>TRBD2|many|TRBJ2-3|TRBV7-2
CASSPGLALDTQYF
TGTGCCAGCAGCCCTGGACTAGCTCTCGATACGCAGTATTTT
>.|few|TRBJ1-2|TRBV11-2
CASSRGPSPGYTF
TGTGCCAGCAGCCGGGGGCCTTCTCCGGGCTACACCTTC
>TRBD1|many|TRBJ1-2|TRBV9
CASKGGQGAIYGYTF
TGTGCCAGCAAGGGCGGACAGGGGGCGATCTATGGCTACACCTTC
>.|few|TRBJ1-1|TRBV10-3
CAISDGRPEAFF
TGTGCCATCAGTGATGGGCGACCCGAAGCTTTCTTT
>.|many|TRBJ1-1|TRBV18
CASSGTADPNTEAFF
TGTGCCAGCTCAGGGACTGCAGACCCGAACACTGAAGCTTTCTTT
>.|few|TRBJ1-2|TRBV7-9
CASSLVSAFYGYTF
TGTGCCAGCAGCTTAGTCAGCGCGTTCTATGGCTACACCTTC
>TRBD2|many|TRBJ2-3|TRBV7-8
CASSLGGLAGGITDTQYF
TGTGCCAGCAGCTTAGGCGGACTAGCGGGAGGGATAACAGATACGCAGTATTTT
>.|.|TRBJ2-7|TRBV27
CASAHRDTYEQYF
TGTGCCAGCGCCCACAGGGATACTTACGAGCAGTACTTC
>TRBD1|many|TRBJ2-5|TRBV19
CASSINRGRETQYF
TGTGCCAGTAGTATTAACAGGGGAAGAGAGACCCAGTACTTC
>.|.|TRBJ2-7|TRBV30
CAWSEGVGEQYF
TGTGCCTGGAGTGAGGGGGTAGGCGAGCAGTACTTC
>.|medium-sized|TRBJ1-1|TRBV12-3/TRBV12-4
CASSLGTEAFF
TGTGCCAGCAGCCTTGGCACTGAAGCTTTCTTT
>.|.|TRBJ2-2|TRBV12-3/TRBV12-4
CASSQTSYPGELFF
TGTGCCAGCAGCCAAACTAGCTACCCCGGGGAGCTGTTTTTT
>.|many|TRBJ2-3|TRBV14
CASSQAGTDTQYF
TGTGCCAGCAGCCAAGCGGGGACAGATACGCAGTATTTT
>TRBD2|many|TRBJ2-5|TRBV5-1
CASSLAGGANQETQYF
TGCGCCAGCAGCTTGGCGGGGGGGGCCAATCAAGAGACCCAGTACTTC
>.|.|TRBJ2-7|TRBV4-1
CASSQNLGVGEQYF
TGCGCCAGCAGCCAAAATCTGGGGGTGGGCGAGCAGTACTTC
>TRBD1|many|TRBJ1-6|TRBV7-9
CASSLAPSGTGWYVLHF
TGTGCCAGCAGCTTAGCTCCTTCCGGGACAGGCTGGTATGTCCTCCACTTT
>.|.|TRBJ2-5|TRBV3-1
CASSQGEETQYF
TGTGCCAGCAGCCAAGGGGAAGAGACCCAGTACTTC
>TRBD2|medium-sized|TRBJ2-1|TRBV6-2/TRBV6-3
CASRWGLAGYNEQFF
TGTGCCAGCAGATGGGGACTAGCGGGGTACAATGAGCAGTTCTTC
>.|few|TRBJ2-6|TRBV11-2
CASSLEQLISGANVLTF
TGTGCCAGCAGCTTAGAACAGTTGATCTCTGGGGCCAACGTCCTGACTTTC
>.|medium-sized|TRBJ2-5|TRBV7-2
CASSRAGQETQYF
TGTGCCAGCAGCCGCGCAGGCCAAGAGACCCAGTACTTC
>.|once|TRBJ2-5|TRBV5-6
CASSLVGSETQYF
TGTGCCAGCAGCTTGGTTGGTTCAGAGACCCAGTACTTC
>.|many|TRBJ2-1|TRBV5-5
CASSSVLGGGEQFF
TGTGCCAGCAGCTCGGTGCTCGGGGGTGGGGAGCAGTTCTTC
>.|many|TRBJ1-1|TRBV7-2
CASSLWSSTLLNTEAFF
TGTGCCAGCAGCTTATGGTCTTCAACCCTCCTGAACACTGAAGCTTTCTTT
>TRBD1|many|TRBJ2-3|TRBV24-1
CATSVGRGLTDTQYF
TGTGCCACCAGTGTCGGCAGGGGGCTAACAGATACGCAGTATTTT
>TRBD1|few|TRBJ2-4|TRBV7-9
CASSSDRVTKNIQYF
TGTGCCAGCAGCTCCGACAGGGTAACCAAAAACATTCAGTACTTC
>.|.|TRBJ1-1|TRBV4-1
CASSAPATNTEAFF
TGCGCCAGCAGTGCCCCAGCGACGAACACTGAAGCTTTCTTT
>.|.|TRBJ1-1|TRBV20-1
CSARGLGVRQASNTEAFF
TGCAGTGCTAGAGGACTTGGTGTACGACAGGCGTCGAACACTGAAGCTTTCTTT
>.|few|TRBJ1-1|TRBV7-2
CASSPIAGLMNTEAFF
TGTGCCAGCAGCCCCATAGCGGGCCTTATGAACACTGAAGCTTTCTTT
>.|few|TRBJ1-1|TRBV18
CASSPTDMNTEAFF
TGTGCCAGCTCACCAACAGACATGAACACTGAAGCTTTCTTT
>.|many|TRBJ2-6|TRBV12-3/TRBV12-4
CASTVNTGANVLTF
TGTGCCAGCACCGTGAACACTGGGGCCAACGTCCTGACTTTC
>.|.|TRBJ2-2|TRBV10-3
CAIKEGLGTGELFF
TGTGCCATCAAGGAGGGGCTGGGCACCGGGGAGCTGTTTTTT
>.|.|TRBJ2-1|TRBV5-1
CASSPRGGGSSNEQFF
TGCGCCAGCAGTCCCCGAGGGGGGGGATCATCAAATGAGCAGTTCTTC
>TRBD2|many|TRBJ2-3|TRBV19
CASSSGRLTDTQYF
TGTGCCAGTAGTAGCGGGAGGCTCACAGATACGCAGTATTTT
>TRBD1|many|TRBJ1-4|TRBV12-3/TRBV12-4
CASSLGQGALTNEKLFF
TGTGCCAGCAGTTTAGGACAGGGGGCCTTAACTAATGAAAAACTGTTTTTT
>.|many|TRBJ2-2|TRBV24-1
CATSKQGNTGELFF
TGTGCCACCAGTAAGCAGGGGAACACCGGGGAGCTGTTTTTT
>TRBD2|many|TRBJ2-7|TRBV19
CASSMGGEREQYF
TGTGCCAGTAGTATGGGGGGGGAACGGGAGCAGTACTTC